This T cell receptor (beta chain) derives from a study of neoadjuvant nivolumab and ipilimumab in lung cancer. Findings and caveats of the study: Resected tumors had greater TCR richness and clonality than uninvolved lung. Only two of four nivolumab-treated tumors gained richness and clonality by surgery. Resected-tumor TCR richness correlated positively with pretherapy blood richness.

Measured with immunoSEQ multiplex PCR; TCRdb has only the in-frame clones, and not every one. The table has 25,000 to 30,000 clones, about 78% seen once. Note on this clone: No antigen is known for it.

The V gene's germline CDR1 is SGHTA and CDR2 FQGNSA. V gave up 3 bases and J gave up 7 bases, with 13 bases separating them. The CDR3 covers 14 residues. Sequencing was performed on tumor tissue, taken after neoadjuvant nivolumab, alone or with ipilimumab, at or shortly before surgery. The sequence was obtained from an adult with non-small cell lung cancer. The chain couples TRBV7-2 to TRBJ1-5; D might be TRBD1 (6 bases). CDR3 DNA: TGTGCCAGCAGCTTTACTGGGGGCATACAGCCCCAGCATTTT. Translation gives CASSFTGGIQPQHF.